This TCR beta chain appears in the sequencing data of a study of identical twins. TCRdb reprocessed the 5' RACE reads with MiXCR, giving one entry per CDR3 protein. Of 200,000 or so distinct CDR3 sequences listed, around 8% are singletons. Each donor (without exception) was a healthy Caucasian. This CDR3 spans 19 amino acids. Germline values: CDR1 KGHSH, CDR2 LQKENI. V shed 6 bases and J 1 base; nucleotides not matched to a gene: 13. The same specimen was also included in a second study, on yellow fever vaccine responses in identical twins.

The sequencing sample was made of memory (CD45RO+) T cells sorted from blood. The source is a woman aged 18-35 years in good health. V gene TRBV18 combines with J gene TRBJ2-7; TRBD2 agrees at 15 bases. For the CDR3, the DNA is TGTGCCAGCTCTCCGTTTCCGGGACTAGCGGGAGGAGGGTCCTACGAGCAGTACTTC. The encoded protein is CASSPFPGLAGGGSYEQYF.